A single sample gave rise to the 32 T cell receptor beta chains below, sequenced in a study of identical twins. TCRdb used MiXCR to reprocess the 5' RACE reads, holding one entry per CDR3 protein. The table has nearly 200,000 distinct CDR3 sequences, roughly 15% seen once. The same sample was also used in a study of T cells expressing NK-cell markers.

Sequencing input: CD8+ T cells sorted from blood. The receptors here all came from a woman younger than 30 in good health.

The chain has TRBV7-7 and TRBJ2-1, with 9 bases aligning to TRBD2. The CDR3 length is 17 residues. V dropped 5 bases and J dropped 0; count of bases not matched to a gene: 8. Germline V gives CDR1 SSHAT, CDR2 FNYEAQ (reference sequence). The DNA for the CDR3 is TGTGCCAGCAGCGTGACTAGCGGACAGAGCTCCTACAATGAGCAGTTCTTC. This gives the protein CASSVTSGQSSYNEQFF.

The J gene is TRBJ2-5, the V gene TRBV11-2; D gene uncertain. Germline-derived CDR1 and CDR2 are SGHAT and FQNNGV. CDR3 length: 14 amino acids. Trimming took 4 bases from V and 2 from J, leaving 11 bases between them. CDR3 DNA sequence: TGTGCCAGCAGCTGGCGAACTAAACAAGAGACCCAGTACTTC. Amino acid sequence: CASSWRTKQETQYF.

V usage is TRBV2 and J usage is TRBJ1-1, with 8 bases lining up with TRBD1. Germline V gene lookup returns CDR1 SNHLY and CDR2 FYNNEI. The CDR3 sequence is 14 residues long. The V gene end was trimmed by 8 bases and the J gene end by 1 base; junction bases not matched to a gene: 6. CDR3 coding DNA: TGTGCCAGCGGTTACGGGACAGGGAACACTGAAGCTTTCTTT. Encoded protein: CASGYGTGNTEAFF.

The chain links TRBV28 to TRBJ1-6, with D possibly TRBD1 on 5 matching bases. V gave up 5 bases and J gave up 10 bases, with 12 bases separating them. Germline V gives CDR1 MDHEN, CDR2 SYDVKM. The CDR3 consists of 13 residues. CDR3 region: CASSTSGQSPLHF. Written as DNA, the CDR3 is TGTGCCAGCAGTACCTCGGGGCAATCACCCCTCCACTTT.

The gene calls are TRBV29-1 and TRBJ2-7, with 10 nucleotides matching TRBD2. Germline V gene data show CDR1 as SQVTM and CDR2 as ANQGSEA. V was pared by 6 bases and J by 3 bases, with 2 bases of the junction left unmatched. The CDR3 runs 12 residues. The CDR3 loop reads CSVRTSGYEQYF. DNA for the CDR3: TGCAGCGTAAGGACTAGCGGCTACGAGCAGTACTTC.

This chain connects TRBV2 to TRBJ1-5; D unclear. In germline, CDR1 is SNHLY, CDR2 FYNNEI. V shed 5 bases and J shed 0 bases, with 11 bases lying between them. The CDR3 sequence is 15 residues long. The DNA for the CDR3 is TGTGCCAGCAGTCAGCGGGGATATAGCAATCAGCCCCAGCATTTT. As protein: CASSQRGYSNQPQHF.

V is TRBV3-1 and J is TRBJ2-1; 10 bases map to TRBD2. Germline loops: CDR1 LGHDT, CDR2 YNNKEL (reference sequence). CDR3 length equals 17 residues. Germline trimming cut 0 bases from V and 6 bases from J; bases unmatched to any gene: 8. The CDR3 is CASSQEGLAGEGNEQFF. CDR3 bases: TGTGCCAGCAGCCAAGAGGGGCTAGCGGGAGAGGGCAATGAGCAGTTCTTC.

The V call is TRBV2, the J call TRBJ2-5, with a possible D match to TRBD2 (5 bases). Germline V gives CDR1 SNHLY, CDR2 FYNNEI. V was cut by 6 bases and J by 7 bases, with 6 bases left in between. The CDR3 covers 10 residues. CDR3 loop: CASRAGTQYF. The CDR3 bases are TGTGCCAGCAGGGCGGGGACCCAGTACTTC.

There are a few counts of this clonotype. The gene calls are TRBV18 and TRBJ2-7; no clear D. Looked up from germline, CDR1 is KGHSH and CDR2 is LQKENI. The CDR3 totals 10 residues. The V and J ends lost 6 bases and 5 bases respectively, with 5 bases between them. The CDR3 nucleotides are TGTGCCAGCTCCTACGACGAGCAGTACTTC. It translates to CASSYDEQYF. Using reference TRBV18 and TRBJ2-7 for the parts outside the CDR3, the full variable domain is NAGVMQNPRHLVRRRGQEARLRCSPMKGHSHVYWYRQLPEEGLKFMVYLQKENIIDESGMPKERFSAEFPKEGPSILRIQQVVRGDSAAYFCASSYDEQYFGPGTRLTVT.

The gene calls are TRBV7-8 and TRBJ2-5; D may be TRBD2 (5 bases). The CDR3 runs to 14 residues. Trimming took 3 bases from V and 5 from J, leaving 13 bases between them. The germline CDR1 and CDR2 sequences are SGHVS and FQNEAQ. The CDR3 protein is CASSFFSSGETQYF. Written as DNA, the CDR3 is TGTGCCAGCAGCTTTTTCTCTTCGGGGGAGACCCAGTACTTC.

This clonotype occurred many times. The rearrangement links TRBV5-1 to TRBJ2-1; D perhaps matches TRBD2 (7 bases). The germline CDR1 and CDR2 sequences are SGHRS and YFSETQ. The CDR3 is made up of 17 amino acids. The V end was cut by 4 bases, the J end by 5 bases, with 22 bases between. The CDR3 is CASSRRYKGGVNNEQFF. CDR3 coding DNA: TGCGCCAGCAGCCGGAGATATAAGGGGGGGGTGAACAATGAGCAGTTCTTC.

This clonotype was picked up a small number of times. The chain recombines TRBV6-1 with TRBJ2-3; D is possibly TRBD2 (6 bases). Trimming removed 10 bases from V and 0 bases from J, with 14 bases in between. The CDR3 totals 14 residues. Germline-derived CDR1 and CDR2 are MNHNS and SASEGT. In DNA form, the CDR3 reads TGTGCCATCGGGCCTAGCGCTAGCACAGATACGCAGTATTTT. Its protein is CAIGPSASTDTQYF.

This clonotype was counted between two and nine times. CDR3 amino acids: CASSPQGPGGSVVLTF. The CDR3 nucleotides read TGTGCCAGCTCACCCCAAGGGCCAGGGGGCAGCGTAGTCCTGACTTTC. The rearrangement joins TRBV18 to TRBJ2-6; 8 bases are a match to TRBD1. Germline loops: CDR1 KGHSH, CDR2 LQKENI. This CDR3 is 16 amino acids long. Unmatched junction bases numbered 14, after V lost 3 bases and J lost 13 bases.

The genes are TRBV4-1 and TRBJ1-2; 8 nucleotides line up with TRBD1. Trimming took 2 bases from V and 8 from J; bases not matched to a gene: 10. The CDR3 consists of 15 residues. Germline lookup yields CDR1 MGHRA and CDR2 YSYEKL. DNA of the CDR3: TGCGCCAGCAGCCAACCCGGGACAGGAGTTGGGGGCTACACCTTC. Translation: CASSQPGTGVGGYTF.

CDR3: CASSRRGLGPYEQYF. CDR3 in DNA: TGTGCCAGCAGCCGACGGGGACTAGGCCCCTACGAGCAGTACTTC. The V and J genes are TRBV3-1 and TRBJ2-7; 8 nucleotides line up with TRBD2. V lost 4 bases and J lost 2; bases outside the gene matches: 7. CDR3 length equals 15 residues. Germline CDR1 and CDR2: LGHDT and YNNKEL (reference sequence).

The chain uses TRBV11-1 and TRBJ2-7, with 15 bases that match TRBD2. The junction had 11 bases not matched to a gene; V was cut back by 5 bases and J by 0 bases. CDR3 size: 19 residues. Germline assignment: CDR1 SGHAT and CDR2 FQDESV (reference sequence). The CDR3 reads CASSPLWTSGRDSSYEQYF. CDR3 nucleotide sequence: TGTGCCAGCAGCCCTTTGTGGACTAGCGGGAGGGATAGCTCCTACGAGCAGTACTTC.

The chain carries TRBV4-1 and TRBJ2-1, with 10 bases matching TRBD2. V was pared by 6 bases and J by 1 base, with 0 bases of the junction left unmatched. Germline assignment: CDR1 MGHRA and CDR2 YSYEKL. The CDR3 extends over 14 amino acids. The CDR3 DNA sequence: TGCGCCAGCAGAGCGGGAGGGTCCTACAATGAGCAGTTCTTC. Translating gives CASRAGGSYNEQFF.

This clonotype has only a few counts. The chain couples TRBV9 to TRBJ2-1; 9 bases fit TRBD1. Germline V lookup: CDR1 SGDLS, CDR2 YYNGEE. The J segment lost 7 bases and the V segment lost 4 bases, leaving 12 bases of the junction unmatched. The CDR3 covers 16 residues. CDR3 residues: CASSSHGDRAGNEQFF. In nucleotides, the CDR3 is TGTGCCAGCAGCTCCCACGGGGACAGGGCCGGAAATGAGCAGTTCTTC.

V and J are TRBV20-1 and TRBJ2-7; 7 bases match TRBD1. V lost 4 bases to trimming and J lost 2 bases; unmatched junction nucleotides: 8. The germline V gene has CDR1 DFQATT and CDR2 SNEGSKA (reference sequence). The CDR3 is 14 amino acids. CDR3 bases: TGCAGTGCTACCGGGACAGAGAAACCCTACGAGCAGTACTTC. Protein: CSATGTEKPYEQYF.

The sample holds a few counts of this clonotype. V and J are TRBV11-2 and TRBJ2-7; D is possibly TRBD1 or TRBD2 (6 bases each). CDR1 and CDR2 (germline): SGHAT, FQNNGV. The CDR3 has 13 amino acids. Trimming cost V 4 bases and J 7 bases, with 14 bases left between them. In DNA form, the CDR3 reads TGTGCCAGCAGCTGGGGGGCGGGTGGGGAGCAGTACTTC. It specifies CASSWGAGGEQYF.

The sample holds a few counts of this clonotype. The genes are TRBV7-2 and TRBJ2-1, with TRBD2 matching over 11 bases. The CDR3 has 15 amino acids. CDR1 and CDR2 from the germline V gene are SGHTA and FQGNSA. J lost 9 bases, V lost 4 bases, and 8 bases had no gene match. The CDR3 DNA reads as TGTGCCAGCAGCTCCGGGACTAGCGGATGGGGTGAGCAGTTCTTC. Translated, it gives CASSSGTSGWGEQFF.

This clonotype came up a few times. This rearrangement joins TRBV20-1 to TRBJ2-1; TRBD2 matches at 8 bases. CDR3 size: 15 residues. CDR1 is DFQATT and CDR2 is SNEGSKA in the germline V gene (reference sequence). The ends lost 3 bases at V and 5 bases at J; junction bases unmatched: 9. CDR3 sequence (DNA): TGCAGTGCTAGTCTATTAGCGGGACTAAACAATGAGCAGTTCTTC. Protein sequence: CSASLLAGLNNEQFF.

As DNA, the CDR3 is TGCGCCAGCAGCTTCCAGCGGGACTCCTACGAGCAGTACTTC. Translating it yields CASSFQRDSYEQYF. V usage is TRBV5-1 and J usage is TRBJ2-7; 7 nucleotides line up with TRBD2. Germline V lookup: CDR1 SGHRS, CDR2 YFSETQ. The CDR3 sequence is 14 residues long. V was clipped by 2 bases and J by 0 bases; unmatched bases: 2.

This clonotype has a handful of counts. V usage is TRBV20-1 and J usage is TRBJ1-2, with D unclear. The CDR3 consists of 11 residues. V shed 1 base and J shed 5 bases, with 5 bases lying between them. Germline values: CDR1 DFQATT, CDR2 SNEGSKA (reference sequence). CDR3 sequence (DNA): TGCAGTGCTAGAGGGCCTTATGGCTACACCTTC. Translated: CSARGPYGYTF.

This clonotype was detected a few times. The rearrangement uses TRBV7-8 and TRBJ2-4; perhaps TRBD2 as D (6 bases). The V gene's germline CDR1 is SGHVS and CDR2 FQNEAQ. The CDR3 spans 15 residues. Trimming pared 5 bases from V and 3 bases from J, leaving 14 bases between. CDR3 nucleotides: TGTGCCAGCAGCCCGCCGGGGGAACTCAAAAACATTCAGTACTTC. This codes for CASSPPGELKNIQYF. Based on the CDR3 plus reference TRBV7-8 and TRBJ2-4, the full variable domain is GAGVSQSPRYKVAKRGQDVALRCDPISGHVSLFWYQQALGQGPEFLTYFQNEAQLDKSGLPSDRFFAERPEGSVSTLKIQRTQQEDSAVYLCASSPPGELKNIQYFGAGTRLSVL.

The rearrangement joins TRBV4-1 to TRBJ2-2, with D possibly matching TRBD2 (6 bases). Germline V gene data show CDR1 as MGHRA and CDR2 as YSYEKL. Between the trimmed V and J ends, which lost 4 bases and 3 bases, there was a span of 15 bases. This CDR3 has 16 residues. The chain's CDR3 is CASSRRGTGDTGELFF. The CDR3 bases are TGCGCCAGCAGCCGGAGAGGGACGGGGGACACCGGGGAGCTGTTTTTT.

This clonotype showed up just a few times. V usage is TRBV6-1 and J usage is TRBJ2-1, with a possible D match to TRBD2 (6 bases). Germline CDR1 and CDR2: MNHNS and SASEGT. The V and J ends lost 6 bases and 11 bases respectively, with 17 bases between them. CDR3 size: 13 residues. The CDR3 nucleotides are TGTGCCAGCAGACCTAATCCGGGACTTAAGCAGTTCTTC. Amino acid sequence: CASRPNPGLKQFF.

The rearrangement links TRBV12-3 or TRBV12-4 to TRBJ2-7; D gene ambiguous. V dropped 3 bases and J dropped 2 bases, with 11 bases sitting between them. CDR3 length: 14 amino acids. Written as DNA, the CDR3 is TGTGCCAGCAGTTTGGGCTTCTCCACCTACGAGCAGTACTTC. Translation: CASSLGFSTYEQYF.

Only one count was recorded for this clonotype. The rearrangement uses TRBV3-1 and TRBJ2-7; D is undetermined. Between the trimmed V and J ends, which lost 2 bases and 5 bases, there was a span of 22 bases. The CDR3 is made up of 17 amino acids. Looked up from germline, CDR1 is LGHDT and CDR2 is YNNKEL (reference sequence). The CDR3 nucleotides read TGTGCCAGCAGCCAAAGTGTTTTTGAACTGGGCGTCAACGAGCAGTACTTC. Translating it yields CASSQSVFELGVNEQYF.

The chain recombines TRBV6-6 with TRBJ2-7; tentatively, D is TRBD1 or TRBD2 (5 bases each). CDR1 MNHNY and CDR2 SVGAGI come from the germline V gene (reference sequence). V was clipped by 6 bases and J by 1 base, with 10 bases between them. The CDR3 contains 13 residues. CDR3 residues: CASSGARSYEQYF. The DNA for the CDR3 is TGTGCCAGCAGCGGGGCGAGGTCCTACGAGCAGTACTTC.

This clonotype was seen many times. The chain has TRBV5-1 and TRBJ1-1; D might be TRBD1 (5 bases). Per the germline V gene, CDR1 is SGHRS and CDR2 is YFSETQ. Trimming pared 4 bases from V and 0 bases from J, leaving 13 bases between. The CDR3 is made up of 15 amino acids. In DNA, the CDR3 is TGCGCCAGCAGCCGCAGGGATAGAGTGAACACTGAAGCTTTCTTT. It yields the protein CASSRRDRVNTEAFF.

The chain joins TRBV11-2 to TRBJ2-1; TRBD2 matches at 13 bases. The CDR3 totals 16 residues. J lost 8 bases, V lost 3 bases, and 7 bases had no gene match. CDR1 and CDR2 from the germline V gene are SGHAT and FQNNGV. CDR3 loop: CASSFQLAGGRDEQFF. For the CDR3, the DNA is TGTGCCAGCAGCTTCCAACTAGCGGGGGGGCGCGATGAGCAGTTCTTC.